Listed below are T cell receptor beta chains from one sample, sequenced in a study of blood T cell repertoires in COVID-19. Some clones are missing from TCRdb's copy, which holds only in-frame ones; the method was immunoSEQ multiplex PCR. The sample lists 160,000 or so clones; around 83% were seen once. Sequenced input: peripheral blood. Receptors originate from a human donor in a cohort sampled during active COVID-19. CDR3s include the opening cysteine and the closing phenylalanine or tryptophan. The order of the fields is V gene, CDR3 protein.

TRBV18 | CASSPEQGGNEQFF
TRBV7-2 | CASSLARTGVTEAFF
TRBV7-2 | CASSLLAGGGRAYEQYF
TRBV27 | CASSPGQFYGYTF
TRBV6-1 | CASSDSYEQYF
TRBV6-4 | CASSDLASGANVLTF
TRBV24-1 | CATSDSWGGSITYNEQFF
TRBV7-9 | CASSSITGGSQPQHF
TRBV3-1/TRBV3-2 | CASSQMEGRETQYF
TRBV18 | CASSPPGRGYTF
TRBV5-1 | CASSLGTGIWPQHF
TRBV28 | CASRRQTSSYEQYF
TRBV6-1 | CASSEGTGGNEKLFF
TRBV5-1 | CASSVWTGVGYEQYF
TRBV5-8 | CASSLGRGGTDTQYF
TRBV12-3/TRBV12-4 | CASSRDRPLEQYF
TRBV5-6 | CASSLRGGTGELFF
TRBV7-8 | CASSLGTGSEKLFF
TRBV29-1 | CSVRLAANPNTGELFF
TRBV11-2 | CASSSIYSNQPQHF
TRBV6-1 | CASSEAGTTYNEQFF
TRBV28 | CASGTGSYEQYF
TRBV19 | CASSIEGRDGELFF
TRBV27 | CASSLEGGANYGYTF
TRBV2 | CASKSEANTEAFF
TRBV6-1 | CASSERSNQPQHF
TRBV14 | CASSRGSTEAFF
TRBV2 | CASSVNRGGQPQHF
TRBV12-3/TRBV12-4 | CASSYGQLRAFF
TRBV28 | CASSWPGLGSYEQYF
TRBV11-1 | CASSSMIIGGYTF
TRBV18 | CASSPPMGPRETQYF
TRBV28 | CASTPTGGGYTF
TRBV11-2 | CASSSSPGANVLTF
TRBV4-2 | CASSQDLAGAGETQYF
TRBV27 | CASSDSLNTEAFF
TRBV7-2 | CASSLAWGDRGGTEAFF
TRBV19 | CASSPSTGINEQFF
TRBV3-1/TRBV3-2 | CASSQASGGYEQFF
TRBV6-6 | CASKEDRGSGANVLTF
TRBV2 | CASSVAGGQTEQFF
TRBV7-9 | CASSRRTETNYGYTF
TRBV7-8 | CASSIGTSGRNEQFF
TRBV4-2 | CASSQERDRDQKLFF
TRBV15 | CATSRDGEGASGNTIYF
TRBV7-2 | CASSLRETGGYGYTF
TRBV15 | CATSRGGGREANQPQHF
TRBV20-1 | CSAYREHEQYF
TRBV23-1 | CARSATGDGYEQYF
TRBV5-1 | CASTSGGETQYF
TRBV27 | CASSLTGGDEQYF
TRBV6-5 | CASSRRGQDPYEQYF
TRBV5-1 | CASSLGTAPTNEQYF
TRBV7-3 | CASSLRLAGVNEQFF
TRBV5-5 | CASSLTGAQDYGYTF
TRBV29-1 | CSVDGTGAHEQYF
TRBV7-2 | CASSLGQGSQPQHF